The 14 T cell receptor beta chains below all came from one sample that was sequenced in a study of PD-L1 blockade in urothelial cancer. Documented time point: pretreatment peripheral blood. Sequencing was performed with immunoSEQ multiplex PCR; in TCRdb, only in-frame clones are kept and a portion is missing. The sample carries tens of thousands of clones, around 91% recorded once. This sample comprised PBMCs, obtained around atezolizumab (anti-PD-L1) treatment. The receptor source for this set is a man in his sixties with urothelial cancer.

This chain connects TRBV28 to TRBJ2-3, with D hard to call. The V gene lost 5 bases and the J gene lost 0 bases, with 6 bases spanning the gap. Germline CDR1 and CDR2: MDHEN and SYDVKM. The CDR3 has 13 residues. The CDR3 bases are TGTGCCAGCAGTGAAGCGAGCACAGATACGCAGTATTTT. It translates to CASSEASTDTQYF.

The rearrangement links TRBV11-1 to TRBJ2-1; TRBD2 matches at 7 bases. V lost 0 bases and J lost 0; bases outside the gene matches: 5. The CDR3 loop spans 17 amino acids. CDR1 and CDR2 (germline): SGHAT, FQDESV (reference sequence). Written as DNA, the CDR3 is TGTGCCAGCAGCTTAGCGCGGGGCGGGAGCTCCTACAATGAGCAGTTCTTC. Protein sequence: CASSLARGGSSYNEQFF.

The chain is built from TRBV19 and TRBJ1-5, with TRBD1 identical over 7 bases. The CDR3 runs 15 residues. Germline lookup yields CDR1 LNHDA and CDR2 SQIVND (reference sequence). Trimming took 3 bases from V and 0 from J; bases not matched to a gene: 2. CDR3 residues: CASSMGQNSNQPQHF. In DNA, the CDR3 is TGTGCCAGTAGTATGGGACAGAATAGCAATCAGCCCCAGCATTTT.

This clone was found once. The rearrangement links TRBV25-1 to TRBJ1-2, with 11 bases that match TRBD1. With 3 bases clipped from V and 5 bases from J, the junction kept 2 bases outside the gene matches. Germline V lookup: CDR1 MGHDK, CDR2 SYGVNS. The CDR3 consists of 14 residues. Written as DNA, the CDR3 is TGTGCCAGCAGTGAGGGGGACAGGGGGTATGGCTACACCTTC. Translation gives CASSEGDRGYGYTF.

This clone showed up just a few times. This sequence joins TRBV2 and TRBJ2-7, with 14 bases identical to TRBD2. Germline V gene lookup returns CDR1 SNHLY and CDR2 FYNNEI. The CDR3 covers 15 residues. The V gene end was trimmed by 3 bases and the J gene end by 3 bases; junction bases not matched to a gene: 1. The DNA of the CDR3 is TGTGCCAGCAGTGAGGGACTAGCGGGAGTCTACGAGCAGTACTTC. This codes for CASSEGLAGVYEQYF.

The J gene is TRBJ2-3, the V gene TRBV28; D may be TRBD2 (5 bases). Germline values: CDR1 MDHEN, CDR2 SYDVKM. The ends were cut back, 7 bases at V and 0 bases at J, with 8 bases in the middle. The CDR3 extends over 13 amino acids. CDR3 in DNA: TGTGCCAGCAAGCGGCCTAGCACAGATACGCAGTATTTT. It yields the protein CASKRPSTDTQYF.

The gene calls are TRBV4-3 and TRBJ2-2; 9 nucleotides line up with TRBD2. This CDR3 is built from 18 residues. The germline V gene has CDR1 LGHNA and CDR2 YSLEER. After removal of 0 bases from V and 4 bases from J, the junction contained 9 bases not matched to a gene. Here the CDR3 reads CASSQDLRGRVSTGELFF. For the CDR3, the DNA is TGCGCCAGCAGCCAAGATTTACGCGGGAGGGTGAGCACCGGGGAGCTGTTTTTT.

The J gene is TRBJ1-2, the V gene TRBV5-4; D is unresolved. CDR1 and CDR2 from the germline V gene are SGHNT and YYREEE (reference sequence). The V and J ends lost 4 bases and 4 bases respectively, with 11 bases between them. This CDR3 spans 13 amino acids. CDR3 DNA sequence: TGTGCCAGCAGCGAAGCAGGCATCTATGGCTACACCTTC. It is translated as CASSEAGIYGYTF.

V and J are TRBV5-4 and TRBJ1-4, with 10 bases matching TRBD1. This CDR3 spans 15 amino acids. V dropped 0 bases and J dropped 7; count of bases not matched to a gene: 3. Germline V gene lookup returns CDR1 SGHNT and CDR2 YYREEE (reference sequence). The CDR3 reads CASSLGGQGTEKLFF. The CDR3 DNA sequence: TGTGCCAGCAGCTTGGGGGGACAGGGGACTGAAAAACTGTTTTTT. The full variable domain, in which reference TRBV5-4 and TRBJ1-4 provide the parts outside the CDR3, is ETGVTQSPTHLIKTRGQQVTLRCSSQSGHNTVSWYQQALGQGPQFIFQYYREEENGRGNFPPRFSGLQFPNYSSELNVNALELDDSALYLCASSLGGQGTEKLFFGSGTQLSVL.

The chain employs TRBV7-2 and TRBJ1-1, with D perhaps matching TRBD1 (6 bases). The length of the CDR3 is 15 residues. Trimming left V 1 base short and J 0 bases short, with 9 bases between. The germline V gene has CDR1 SGHTA and CDR2 FQGNSA. The CDR3: CASSLGTDLNTEAFF. The CDR3 coding sequence is TGTGCCAGCAGCTTAGGGACAGACTTGAACACTGAAGCTTTCTTT. The full variable domain, its missing parts supplied by reference TRBV7-2 and TRBJ1-1, is GAGVSQSPSNKVTEKGKDVELRCDPISGHTALYWYRQSLGQGLEFLIYFQGNSAPDKSGLPSDRFSAERTGGSVSTLTIQRTQQEDSAVYLCASSLGTDLNTEAFFGQGTRLTVV.

J is TRBJ1-1 and V is TRBV5-1; perhaps TRBD1 as D (5 bases). V lost 6 bases and J lost 6, with 18 bases in between. Germline loops: CDR1 SGHRS, CDR2 YFSETQ. CDR3 size: 14 residues. Written as DNA, the CDR3 is TGCGCCAGCACCCTACTGACGCAGGGTTCTGAAGCTTTCTTT. Protein: CASTLLTQGSEAFF.

This chain uses TRBV6-1 with TRBJ1-1; possibly TRBD1 for D (5 bases). V was cut by 0 bases and J by 4 bases, with 12 bases left in between. Germline CDR1 MNHNS, CDR2 SASEGT. This CDR3 is built from 15 residues. This CDR3 reads CASSEARARVTEAFF. The CDR3 DNA follows: TGTGCCAGCAGTGAAGCCCGTGCCAGGGTCACTGAAGCTTTCTTT.

This clone has only one observation. The chain joins TRBV28 to TRBJ2-7; maybe TRBD1 (5 bases). CDR1 MDHEN and CDR2 SYDVKM come from the germline V gene. The CDR3 extends over 13 amino acids. V lost 3 bases to trimming and J lost 1 base, with 7 bases between them. CDR3 DNA sequence: TGTGCCAGCAGTTTGGACACATCCTACGAGCAGTACTTC. This encodes CASSLDTSYEQYF.

V gene TRBV28 combines with J gene TRBJ1-5; 7 bases are shared with TRBD1. J gave up 3 bases and V 6 bases, and 11 bases lay outside the gene matches. The CDR3 has 16 residues. Germline V CDR1 and CDR2: MDHEN, SYDVKM. This CDR3 reads CASSSKQGPLNQPQHF. For the CDR3, the DNA is TGTGCCAGCAGCTCCAAACAGGGGCCCCTCAATCAGCCCCAGCATTTT.